These 26 T cell receptor beta chains came from one sample sequenced in a study of shared clonotypes between healthy human individuals. CD45RO-negative CD8 cells positively selected for CCR7 made up the naive population, which excluded terminally differentiated effector memory CD45RA+ cells. Method: immunoSEQ multiplex PCR; TCRdb's copy keeps in-frame clones and lacks some. This table holds about 2.1 million clones, around 93% found once. The specimen was naive CD8+ T cells from PBMCs. The origin of the receptors is a man between 18 and 35 years old in good health. Some clones in this sample may be carry-over from other donors' samples.

The V gene is TRBV28, the J gene TRBJ1-4; D is perhaps TRBD1 (6 bases). V was pared by 1 base and J by 7 bases, with 13 bases between. Germline V gene lookup returns CDR1 MDHEN and CDR2 SYDVKM. The CDR3 length is 15 residues. This CDR3 reads CASSLSGARFEKLFF. The CDR3 DNA sequence: TGTGCCAGCAGTTTATCGGGGGCGCGTTTTGAAAAACTGTTTTTT.

In the case of this clone: Within the sample, other DNA sequences also encode this same CDR3. This chain uses TRBV30 with TRBJ2-7; the D is unclear. Germline CDR1 reads GTSNPN; CDR2 reads SVGIG (reference sequence). The CDR3 is 13 amino acids. V was trimmed by 0 bases and J by 2 bases, leaving 8 bases between them. The CDR3 DNA sequence: TGTGCCTGGAGTGTCGGTCATCCCTACGAGCAGTACTTC. Its translation is CAWSVGHPYEQYF.

The chain couples TRBV11-2 to TRBJ2-5; TRBD2 agrees at 11 bases. This CDR3 has 16 amino acids. Germline V CDR1 and CDR2: SGHAT, FQNNGV. V was clipped by 4 bases and J by 4 bases; unmatched bases: 8. CDR3 bases: TGTGCCAGCAGCTGGGCCGGGACTAGCGGTCGAGAGACCCAGTACTTC. It specifies CASSWAGTSGRETQYF.

V and J are TRBV9 and TRBJ2-1; weak D call: TRBD2 (5 bases). Looked up from germline, CDR1 is SGDLS and CDR2 is YYNGEE. This CDR3 is 17 amino acids long. V was pared by 2 bases and J by 2 bases, with 17 bases between. The CDR3 nucleotides read TGTGCCAGCAGCGTGTCCCCCCGGGAAAGGGCCTACAATGAGCAGTTCTTC. Protein sequence: CASSVSPRERAYNEQFF.

The chain joins TRBV7-9 to TRBJ2-7; D might be TRBD1 (6 bases). The germline V gene has CDR1 SEHNR and CDR2 FQNEAQ (reference sequence). Between the trimmed V and J ends, which lost 5 bases and 9 bases, there was a span of 17 bases. The CDR3 runs 13 residues. In nucleotides, the CDR3 is TGTGCCAGCAGCCAGGATACAGGGCGTCGGCAGTACTTC. It codes for CASSQDTGRRQYF. The whole variable domain, remainder taken from reference TRBV7-9 and TRBJ2-7, is DTGVSQNPRHKITKRGQNVTFRCDPISEHNRLYWYRQTLGQGPEFLTYFQNEAQLEKSRLLSDRFSAERPKGSFSTLEIQRTEQGDSAMYLCASSQDTGRRQYFGPGTRLTVT.

This clone showed up just a few times. The genes are TRBV27 and TRBJ2-4; either TRBD1 or TRBD2 may fit D (5 bases each). The germline gives CDR1 MNHEY, CDR2 SMNVEV (reference sequence). Between the trimmed V and J ends, which lost 5 bases and 8 bases, there was a span of 19 bases. The CDR3 covers 15 residues. This CDR3 is CASSPIMGDEDIQYF. CDR3 sequence (DNA): TGTGCCAGCAGTCCAATTATGGGGGACGAGGACATTCAGTACTTC.

The chain carries TRBV27 and TRBJ2-5, with D perhaps TRBD1 or TRBD2 (5 bases each). With 5 bases removed from V and 8 bases from J, the gap between germline ends came to 24 bases. The CDR3 totals 16 residues. Per germline, CDR1 MNHEY and CDR2 SMNVEV (reference sequence). CDR3 residues: CASSPARDGFKRTQYF. For the CDR3, the DNA is TGTGCCAGCAGTCCGGCAAGGGACGGGTTCAAGAGAACCCAGTACTTC.

The chain employs TRBV27 and TRBJ2-5; the match to TRBD2 covers 11 bases. Germline V gene data show CDR1 as MNHEY and CDR2 as SMNVEV (reference sequence). V was pared by 2 bases and J by 1 base, with 3 bases of the junction left unmatched. This CDR3 region has 16 residues. The CDR3, as DNA: TGTGCCAGCAGTTTACTTAGCGGGAGGGCCCAAGAGACCCAGTACTTC. Amino acid sequence: CASSLLSGRAQETQYF.

This clone was seen only a few times. The chain combines TRBV15 with TRBJ1-2, with D unclear. Germline V gene lookup returns CDR1 LNHNV and CDR2 YYDKDF (reference sequence). The V and J ends lost 0 bases and 8 bases respectively, with 10 bases between them. The CDR3 length is 13 residues. Written as DNA, the CDR3 is TGTGCCACCAGCAGAGATCGGCGTAACGGCTACACCTTC. It translates to CATSRDRRNGYTF.

This sequence joins TRBV11-2 and TRBJ2-7; 7 bases agree with TRBD2. Trimming cost V 3 bases and J 2 bases; bases outside gene matches: 10. The germline CDR1 and CDR2 sequences are SGHAT and FQNNGV. The CDR3 covers 16 residues. CDR3 in amino acids: CASSLGPSGTPYEQYF. In DNA, the CDR3 is TGTGCCAGCAGCTTGGGTCCCAGCGGGACTCCCTACGAGCAGTACTTC.

This clone has just one count. The rearrangement joins TRBV25-1 to TRBJ2-3; D unresolved. Deletions cut 10 bases from V and 8 bases from J, with 16 bases between. Germline assignment: CDR1 MGHDK and CDR2 SYGVNS. This CDR3 has 12 residues. The CDR3 region has the DNA TGTGCCACCTCCTTGAAGATCGGTACGCAGTATTTT. Its protein product is CATSLKIGTQYF.

The V and J genes are TRBV29-1 and TRBJ2-7; 8 bases map to TRBD2. With V trimmed by 6 bases and J by 2 bases, 6 bases remained unmatched. CDR3 length: 13 residues. Germline V lookup: CDR1 SQVTM, CDR2 ANQGSEA. CDR3 coding DNA: TGCAGCGTGAGCGGGAGAGAAACCTACGAGCAGTACTTC. The encoded protein is CSVSGRETYEQYF.

The chain has TRBV7-8 and TRBJ2-3; D perhaps matches TRBD1 (5 bases). The CDR3 loop spans 16 amino acids. Per the germline V gene, CDR1 is SGHVS and CDR2 is FQNEAQ. Trimming took off 1 base at V and 5 bases at J, with 16 bases between the two ends. The CDR3 sequence: CASSLVSGALGDTQYF. CDR3 in DNA: TGTGCCAGCAGCTTAGTATCTGGGGCCTTGGGAGATACGCAGTATTTT. The full variable domain, rest sourced from reference TRBV7-8 and TRBJ2-3, is GAGVSQSPRYKVAKRGQDVALRCDPISGHVSLFWYQQALGQGPEFLTYFQNEAQLDKSGLPSDRFFAERPEGSVSTLKIQRTQQEDSAVYLCASSLVSGALGDTQYFGPGTRLTVL.

The DNA of the CDR3 is TGTGCCAGCAGTCTAAGGGTATTGAGTTCGGGCAGAAACTTATTCTCCTCCTACGAGCAGTACTTC. Amino acids: CASSLRVLSSGRNLFSSYEQYF. This chain links TRBV28 with TRBJ2-7, with D uncertain. Per germline, CDR1 MDHEN and CDR2 SYDVKM. Trimming shortened V by 5 bases and J by 0 bases, and 35 bases separated the two germline ends. CDR3 length: 22 residues.

The V call is TRBV7-8, the J call TRBJ2-7; D ambiguous. V was cut by 0 bases and J by 6 bases, with 6 bases left in between. The CDR3 is made up of 12 amino acids. The germline V gene has CDR1 SGHVS and CDR2 FQNEAQ. CDR3 sequence: CASSLAYFEQYF. The CDR3 DNA reads as TGTGCCAGCAGCTTAGCTTACTTCGAGCAGTACTTC.

This clone was counted once. The rearrangement uses TRBV28 and TRBJ2-3; D might be TRBD1 or TRBD2, each matching 5 bases. V lost 5 bases and J 0 bases, leaving 18 bases between the germline ends. The length of the CDR3 is 17 residues. Germline V gene lookup returns CDR1 MDHEN and CDR2 SYDVKM. CDR3 amino acids: CASSQRDRRISTDTQYF. For the CDR3, the DNA is TGTGCCAGCAGTCAGAGGGACCGCCGAATTAGCACAGATACGCAGTATTTT. Combining the CDR3 with reference TRBV28 and TRBJ2-3 gives the whole variable domain DVKVTQSSRYLVKRTGEKVFLECVQDMDHENMFWYRQDPGLGLRLIYFSYDVKMKEKGDIPEGYSVSREKKERFSLILESASTNQTSMYLCASSQRDRRISTDTQYFGPGTRLTVL.

The rearrangement uses TRBV5-8 and TRBJ2-3; D tentatively fits TRBD1 or TRBD2 (6 bases each). CDR1 SGHTS and CDR2 YDEGEE come from the germline V gene. Trimming shortened V by 6 bases and J by 4 bases, and 21 bases separated the two germline ends. This CDR3 has 16 amino acids. The CDR3 sequence: CASTTRGGRASDTQYF. CDR3 DNA: TGTGCCAGCACCACAAGAGGGGGGCGCGCGTCAGATACGCAGTATTTT.

As to this clone: The germline gene is not matched at one end of the junction; a read error may be the cause. J is TRBJ2-1 and V is TRBV29-1, with 10 nucleotides matching TRBD2. Germline V gene sequence: CDR1 SQVTM, CDR2 ANQGSEA. This CDR3 contains 12 residues. CDR3 loop: CSVGGLADPSVF. The DNA for the CDR3 is TGCAGCGTTGGAGGACTAGCGGATCCTTCGGTCTTC.

The chain carries TRBV6-5 and TRBJ1-2, with TRBD1 matching 9 bases. The CDR3 spans 13 residues. Losses at the gene ends were 5 bases for V and 8 bases for J; bases not matched to a gene: 6. Per the germline V gene, CDR1 is MNHEY and CDR2 is SVGAGI. The CDR3, as DNA: TGTGCCAGCAGTCCGGGACAGGGAGCGGGCTACACCTTC. Translated, it gives CASSPGQGAGYTF.

This chain joins TRBV7-8 and TRBJ1-5, with D perhaps matching TRBD1 (5 bases). V was shortened by 5 bases and J by 2 bases, with 10 bases between the two germline ends. The CDR3 loop spans 14 amino acids. CDR1 and CDR2 (germline): SGHVS, FQNEAQ. DNA of the CDR3: TGTGCCAGCAGCCGTGCAGGGCGCAATCAGCCCCAGCATTTT. Residues: CASSRAGRNQPQHF.

In this sample, this clone turned up once. The rearrangement uses TRBV11-2 and TRBJ2-1, with D possibly called TRBD1 or TRBD2 (5 bases each). V shed 4 bases and J shed 9 bases, with 16 bases lying between them. Germline V gene data show CDR1 as SGHAT and CDR2 as FQNNGV. This CDR3 has 14 amino acids. CDR3 coding DNA: TGTGCCAGCAGCTCCGCCCTTCGGGGCACTGAGCAGTTCTTC. It translates to CASSSALRGTEQFF.

The chain carries TRBV19 and TRBJ1-2; D is unresolved. With 8 bases removed from V and 4 bases from J, the gap between germline ends came to 11 bases. CDR1 and CDR2 (germline): LNHDA, SQIVND (reference sequence). CDR3 length: 12 amino acids. The CDR3 protein is CASCQAAYGYTF. The CDR3 DNA reads TGTGCCAGTTGCCAGGCGGCCTATGGCTACACCTTC.

Here the CDR3 reads CASSLETTYEQYF. CDR3 bases: TGTGCCAGCAGCTTAGAAACTACCTACGAGCAGTACTTC. This chain joins TRBV7-6 and TRBJ2-7; D unclear. The germline V gene encodes CDR1 SGHVS and CDR2 FNYEAQ. V lost 1 base and J 2 bases, leaving 6 bases between the germline ends. The CDR3 runs to 13 residues.

The chain couples TRBV6-5 to TRBJ2-1; D gene uncertain. Deletions cut 9 bases from V and 9 bases from J, with 12 bases between. CDR1 is MNHEY and CDR2 is SVGAGI in the germline V gene. This CDR3 contains 11 residues. CDR3 sequence: CASTLLGEQFF. Here the CDR3 DNA reads TGTGCCAGTACCCTGCTGGGTGAGCAGTTCTTC.

The chain is built from TRBV7-3 and TRBJ2-3; D may be TRBD1 (6 bases). Trimming shortened V by 3 bases and J by 0 bases, and 13 bases separated the two germline ends. Germline V gene sequence: CDR1 SGHTA, CDR2 FQGTGA. The CDR3 has 16 amino acids. CDR3 loop: CASSLQGPTSTDTQYF. The CDR3 coding sequence is TGTGCCAGCAGCTTGCAGGGGCCGACTAGCACAGATACGCAGTATTTT.

The rearrangement joins TRBV10-3 to TRBJ2-7; 7 bases fit TRBD1. Germline V gene data show CDR1 as ENHRY and CDR2 as SYGVKD. CDR3 length equals 13 residues. Trimming cost V 5 bases and J 4 bases; bases outside gene matches: 5. DNA of the CDR3: TGTGCCATCAGTTACAGGGGTGGGTACGAGCAGTACTTC. It is translated as CAISYRGGYEQYF.